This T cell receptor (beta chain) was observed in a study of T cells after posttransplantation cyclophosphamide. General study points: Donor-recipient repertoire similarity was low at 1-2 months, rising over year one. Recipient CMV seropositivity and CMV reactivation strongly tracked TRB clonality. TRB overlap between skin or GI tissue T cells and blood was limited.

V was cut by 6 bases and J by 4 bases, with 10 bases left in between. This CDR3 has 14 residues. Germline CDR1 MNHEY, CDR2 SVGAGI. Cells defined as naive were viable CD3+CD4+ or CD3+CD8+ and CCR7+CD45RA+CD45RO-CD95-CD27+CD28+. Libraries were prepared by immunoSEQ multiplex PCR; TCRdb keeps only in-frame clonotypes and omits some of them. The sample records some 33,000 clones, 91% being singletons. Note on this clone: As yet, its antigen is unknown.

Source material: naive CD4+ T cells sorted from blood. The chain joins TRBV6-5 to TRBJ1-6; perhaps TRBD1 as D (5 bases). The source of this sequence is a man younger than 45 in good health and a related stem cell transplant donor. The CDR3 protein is CASSRQRYNSPLHF. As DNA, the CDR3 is TGTGCCAGCAGCAGACAGAGATATAATTCACCCCTCCACTTT.